The 29 T cell receptor beta chains below were found in one sample sequenced in a study of blood T cell repertoires in COVID-19. Assay: immunoSEQ multiplex PCR; the TCRdb copy retains only in-frame clones and omits some. This repertoire shows about 230,000 clones, 65% to 90% found once; its top ten account for roughly 7.4%. The specimen sequenced was peripheral blood. The receptors shown here come from a woman aged 45-65 years with acute or convalescent COVID-19.

The sample holds one count of this clone. The chain recombines TRBV10-1 with TRBJ1-4; D is possibly TRBD1 (5 bases). Germline-derived CDR1 and CDR2 are WNHNN and SYGVQD (reference sequence). Trimming shortened V by 7 bases and J by 0 bases, and 6 bases separated the two germline ends. CDR3 size: 13 residues. The CDR3 DNA sequence: TGCGCCAGCAAGACAGCAACTAATGAAAAACTGTTTTTT. It encodes CASKTATNEKLFF.

The rearrangement joins TRBV10-3 to TRBJ2-5; tentative D call: TRBD1 (6 bases). The CDR3 length is 15 residues. Germline V lookup: CDR1 ENHRY, CDR2 SYGVKD. Trimming stripped 4 bases from V and 3 bases from J, with 15 bases between. For the CDR3, the DNA is TGTGCCATCAGTGGGATACAGGGAAGGGAAGAGACCCAGTACTTC. This gives the protein CAISGIQGREETQYF.

This chain links TRBV9 with TRBJ2-1; TRBD1 aligns across 11 bases. CDR1 is SGDLS, CDR2 YYNGEE, per germline. The CDR3 totals 16 residues. The V gene end was trimmed by 0 bases and the J gene end by 8 bases; junction bases not matched to a gene: 7. Here the CDR3 DNA reads TGTGCCAGCAGCGTAGTGGGGACAGGGGGGCTGCATGAGCAGTTCTTC. Translation: CASSVVGTGGLHEQFF.

The J gene is TRBJ2-7, the V gene TRBV19, with a tentative D call TRBD2 (5 bases). This CDR3 is built from 14 residues. CDR1 is LNHDA and CDR2 is SQIVND in the germline V gene (reference sequence). Trimming took 5 bases from V and 0 from J, leaving 11 bases between them. The CDR3 reads CASSPHRGSYEQYF. CDR3 DNA sequence: TGTGCCAGTAGTCCACACCGGGGCTCCTACGAGCAGTACTTC. Full variable domain (remainder filled in from reference TRBV19 and TRBJ2-7): DGGITQSPKYLFRKEGQNVTLSCEQNLNHDAMYWYRQDPGQGLRLIYYSQIVNDFQKGDIAEGYSVSREKKESFPLTVTSAQKNPTAFYLCASSPHRGSYEQYFGPGTRLTVT.

The gene calls are TRBV6-5 and TRBJ1-4, with D perhaps TRBD1 (6 bases). Trimming removed 8 bases from V and 7 bases from J, with 17 bases in between. The CDR3 covers 14 residues. CDR1 and CDR2 (germline): MNHEY, SVGAGI. The CDR3 spells CASWGTTRGEKLFF. As DNA, the CDR3 is TGTGCCAGCTGGGGCACCACCAGGGGTGAAAAACTGTTTTTT.

The CDR3 loop reads CASSLWGMGGTNTEAFF. DNA for the CDR3: TGTGCCAGCAGTTTATGGGGAATGGGGGGAACGAACACTGAAGCTTTCTTT. The rearrangement uses TRBV28 and TRBJ1-1, with D possibly being TRBD1 (5 bases). Germline V lookup: CDR1 MDHEN, CDR2 SYDVKM. CDR3 size: 17 residues. The germline V and J ends were trimmed by 0 bases and 1 base, with 15 bases remaining between them.

V usage is TRBV27 and J usage is TRBJ1-5, with a tentative D call TRBD1 (6 bases). Trimming cost V 2 bases and J 2 bases, with 13 bases left between them. From germline, CDR1 is MNHEY and CDR2 SMNVEV (reference sequence). The CDR3 runs to 16 residues. CDR3 sequence: CASSLRAGAGNQPQHF. The CDR3 coding sequence is TGTGCCAGCAGTTTAAGGGCAGGGGCTGGCAATCAGCCCCAGCATTTT.

V is TRBV7-2 and J is TRBJ1-2; 7 nucleotides match TRBD1. CDR1 and CDR2 from the germline V gene are SGHTA and FQGNSA. Losses at the gene ends were 4 bases for V and 7 bases for J; bases not matched to a gene: 12. CDR3 length equals 15 residues. The CDR3, as DNA: TGTGCCAGCAGCTCAACGACAGCTCCAGGGGGTGGCTACACCTTC. This gives the protein CASSSTTAPGGGYTF.

V is TRBV18 and J is TRBJ2-3, with 11 bases fitting TRBD2. The CDR3 runs to 13 residues. J gave up 4 bases and V 6 bases, and 0 bases lay outside the gene matches. Per the germline V gene, CDR1 is KGHSH and CDR2 is LQKENI. Here the CDR3 reads CASSSGRADTQYF. In nucleotides, the CDR3 is TGTGCCAGCTCTAGCGGGAGGGCAGATACGCAGTATTTT.

This clone showed up just a few times. The chain recombines TRBV19 with TRBJ2-1, with D perhaps matching TRBD2 (6 bases). V lost 2 bases, J lost 3 bases, and 8 bases lay in between. This CDR3 comprises 14 residues. Germline V gives CDR1 LNHDA, CDR2 SQIVND (reference sequence). Written as DNA, the CDR3 is TGTGCCAGTAGTATAACGGGAGTCTACAATGAGCAGTTCTTC. It translates to CASSITGVYNEQFF.

The genes are TRBV5-1 and TRBJ2-1; TRBD2 agrees at 14 bases. V lost 1 base to trimming and J lost 0 bases; unmatched junction nucleotides: 15. From germline, CDR1 is SGHRS and CDR2 YFSETQ. This CDR3 is 22 amino acids long. CDR3 loop: CASSLPDPGLAGDVSSYNEQFF. CDR3 bases: TGCGCCAGCAGCTTGCCCGATCCGGGACTAGCGGGAGATGTATCCTCCTACAATGAGCAGTTCTTC.

The V call is TRBV6-4, the J call TRBJ2-5; 8 bases match TRBD2. Per germline, CDR1 MRHNA and CDR2 SNTAGT. The CDR3 extends over 13 amino acids. V lost 6 bases to trimming and J lost 5 bases; unmatched junction nucleotides: 5. The CDR3 nucleotides are TGTGCCAGCAGCGACCGGGGGGGCGAGACCCAGTACTTC. Its protein is CASSDRGGETQYF.

The rearrangement links TRBV4-1 to TRBJ2-2; 8 bases match TRBD1. V dropped 2 bases and J dropped 5; count of bases not matched to a gene: 7. Germline assignment: CDR1 MGHRA and CDR2 YSYEKL. The CDR3 is 16 amino acids. CDR3 protein: CASSQSTGAGTGELFF. In nucleotides, the CDR3 is TGCGCCAGCAGCCAATCGACAGGGGCGGGGACCGGGGAGCTGTTTTTT.

The chain carries TRBV9 and TRBJ2-1, with 12 bases identical to TRBD2. Germline values: CDR1 SGDLS, CDR2 YYNGEE. J gave up 8 bases and V 4 bases, and 13 bases lay outside the gene matches. The CDR3 spans 17 residues. The CDR3 is CASSPDLAGGRLYEQFF. The CDR3 DNA reads as TGTGCCAGCAGCCCAGACCTAGCGGGGGGGCGACTGTATGAGCAGTTCTTC.

The CDR3: CASSIGDRDALHF. The CDR3 nucleotides are TGTGCCAGTAGTATAGGGGACAGGGACGCACTCCACTTT. The gene calls are TRBV19 and TRBJ1-6, with 9 positions matching TRBD1. CDR1 and CDR2 (germline): LNHDA, SQIVND (reference sequence). The junction had 5 bases not matched to a gene; V was cut back by 1 base and J by 16 bases. The CDR3 consists of 13 residues.

The V gene is TRBV5-1, the J gene TRBJ1-2; 10 nucleotides agree with TRBD1. This CDR3 comprises 14 residues. Looked up from germline, CDR1 is SGHRS and CDR2 is YFSETQ. V trimming: 4 bases; J trimming: 6 bases; junction bases outside the gene matches: 6. The CDR3 protein is CASSPDRGLHGYTF. DNA of the CDR3: TGCGCCAGCAGCCCTGACAGGGGGCTACATGGCTACACCTTC. The full variable domain, rest sourced from reference TRBV5-1 and TRBJ1-2, is KAGVTQTPRYLIKTRGQQVTLSCSPISGHRSVSWYQQTPGQGLQFLFEYFSETQRNKGNFPGRFSGRQFSNSRSEMNVSTLELGDSALYLCASSPDRGLHGYTFGSGTRLTVV.

The table lists this clone with a count of one. V usage is TRBV7-9 and J usage is TRBJ2-2; D call uncertain. This CDR3 has 12 amino acids. Per the germline V gene, CDR1 is SEHNR and CDR2 is FQNEAQ (reference sequence). Trimming removed 5 bases from V and 6 bases from J, with 7 bases in between. CDR3 in DNA: TGTGCCAGCAGCCCAGAGGCCGGGGAGCTGTTTTTT. Translated: CASSPEAGELFF.

This chain connects TRBV5-1 to TRBJ2-7, with 10 bases matching TRBD1. V lost 1 base to trimming and J lost 6 bases; unmatched junction nucleotides: 4. The CDR3 totals 14 residues. CDR1 is SGHRS and CDR2 is YFSETQ in the germline V gene. DNA for the CDR3: TGCGCCAGCAGCTTGCGCGGACAGGGGGTCGAGCAGTACTTC. Residues: CASSLRGQGVEQYF.

V usage is TRBV7-3 and J usage is TRBJ2-5; D perhaps matches TRBD1 (5 bases). Trimming cost V 5 bases and J 4 bases, with 26 bases left between them. This CDR3 region has 18 residues. Per the germline V gene, CDR1 is SGHTA and CDR2 is FQGTGA. CDR3 DNA: TGTGCCAGCAGCCCTAGGGGATCAGCAGATGTAGGGCTAGAGACCCAGTACTTC. Translation: CASSPRGSADVGLETQYF.

This clone has just a few counts. The gene calls are TRBV5-1 and TRBJ1-2; maybe TRBD1 (5 bases). Trimming left V 0 bases short and J 4 bases short, with 10 bases between. CDR1 is SGHRS, CDR2 YFSETQ, per germline. This CDR3 has 14 residues. The CDR3, as DNA: TGCGCCAGCAGCTTGGATCGGGGGGTCTATGGCTACACCTTC. This gives the protein CASSLDRGVYGYTF.

On this clone itself: The junction departs from the called germline gene at one end, perhaps through a read error. The V and J genes are TRBV18 and TRBJ2-2; 9 bases are shared with TRBD2. This CDR3 spans 18 amino acids. Germline CDR1 is KGHSH and CDR2 is LQKENI. In DNA form, the CDR3 reads TGTGCCAGCTCTCCCCGAGAGCGGGGGGTCCCCCACACCGGGAAGCTGTTTTTT. As protein: CASSPRERGVPHTGKLFF.

The chain joins TRBV11-2 to TRBJ1-3; tentatively, D is TRBD1 (6 bases). The CDR3 has 15 amino acids. The germline V and J ends were trimmed by 5 bases and 3 bases, with 14 bases remaining between them. Germline CDR1 reads SGHAT; CDR2 reads FQNNGV. CDR3 region: CASSPTTGIGNTIYF. The CDR3 DNA sequence: TGTGCCAGCAGCCCAACTACAGGGATTGGAAACACCATATATTTT.

The chain links TRBV5-6 to TRBJ1-1; possibly TRBD1 for D (6 bases). There are 14 residues in the CDR3. Trimming removed 4 bases from V and 0 bases from J, with 10 bases in between. CDR1 and CDR2 from the germline V gene are SGHDT and YYEEEE. The CDR3 DNA sequence: TGTGCCAGCAGCAGGGGGACGGTGAACACTGAAGCTTTCTTT. Amino acid sequence: CASSRGTVNTEAFF.

V gene TRBV19 combines with J gene TRBJ2-2; TRBD2 matches 11 bases. V dropped 1 base and J dropped 0; count of bases not matched to a gene: 1. This CDR3 is built from 17 residues. Germline lookup yields CDR1 LNHDA and CDR2 SQIVND (reference sequence). This CDR3 reads CASSIVAGGPNTGELFF. The CDR3 nucleotides read TGTGCCAGTAGTATAGTAGCGGGGGGGCCGAACACCGGGGAGCTGTTTTTT.

The sample holds one count of this clone. The chain employs TRBV5-1 and TRBJ2-7; TRBD2 matches 7 bases. After removal of 0 bases from V and 6 bases from J, the junction contained 15 bases not matched to a gene. Germline V lookup: CDR1 SGHRS, CDR2 YFSETQ. This CDR3 region has 17 residues. The CDR3 coding sequence is TGCGCCAGCAGCTTGGACTCGGGGTGGCTAGCGGATTCCGAGCAGTACTTC. Encoded protein: CASSLDSGWLADSEQYF.

V is TRBV7-2 and J is TRBJ2-7; 9 bases line up with TRBD2. The CDR3 length is 14 residues. Germline loops: CDR1 SGHTA, CDR2 FQGNSA. After removal of 1 base from V and 7 bases from J, the junction contained 5 bases not matched to a gene. DNA of the CDR3: TGTGCCAGCAGCTTAGGGCTAGCGGGGAGAGAGCAGTACTTC. Translated: CASSLGLAGREQYF.

The chain employs TRBV9 and TRBJ1-2; the match to TRBD1 covers 10 bases. The CDR3 length is 17 residues. V lost 2 bases to trimming and J lost 2 bases; unmatched junction nucleotides: 9. Germline-derived CDR1 and CDR2 are SGDLS and YYNGEE. CDR3 coding DNA: TGTGCCAGCAGCGTTTCCCCCCTGACAGGGGGCAACTATGGCTACACCTTC. It translates to CASSVSPLTGGNYGYTF. Full variable domain (outside the CDR3, taken from reference TRBV9 and TRBJ1-2): DSGVTQTPKHLITATGQRVTLRCSPRSGDLSVYWYQQSLDQGLQFLIQYYNGEERAKGNILERFSAQQFPDLHSELNLSSLELGDSALYFCASSVSPLTGGNYGYTFGSGTRLTVV.

Details on this clone: The junction differs from germline at one of its ends, possibly a read error. Written as DNA, the CDR3 is TGTGCCAGCTCACCCTCGGGACAGAGAAATCTGCCCCAGCATTTT. Its protein is CASSPSGQRNLPQHF. The chain employs TRBV18 and TRBJ1-5; TRBD1 matches 7 bases. This CDR3 contains 15 residues. From germline, CDR1 is KGHSH and CDR2 LQKENI.

The chain links TRBV28 to TRBJ2-3, with TRBD2 matching over 12 bases. In germline, CDR1 is MDHEN, CDR2 SYDVKM. V lost 5 bases, J lost 2 bases, and 8 bases stayed unmatched. This CDR3 contains 17 residues. CDR3 in amino acids: CASSGPGTSGLTDTQYF. The DNA of the CDR3 is TGTGCCAGCAGTGGGCCCGGGACTAGCGGGCTCACAGATACGCAGTATTTT.